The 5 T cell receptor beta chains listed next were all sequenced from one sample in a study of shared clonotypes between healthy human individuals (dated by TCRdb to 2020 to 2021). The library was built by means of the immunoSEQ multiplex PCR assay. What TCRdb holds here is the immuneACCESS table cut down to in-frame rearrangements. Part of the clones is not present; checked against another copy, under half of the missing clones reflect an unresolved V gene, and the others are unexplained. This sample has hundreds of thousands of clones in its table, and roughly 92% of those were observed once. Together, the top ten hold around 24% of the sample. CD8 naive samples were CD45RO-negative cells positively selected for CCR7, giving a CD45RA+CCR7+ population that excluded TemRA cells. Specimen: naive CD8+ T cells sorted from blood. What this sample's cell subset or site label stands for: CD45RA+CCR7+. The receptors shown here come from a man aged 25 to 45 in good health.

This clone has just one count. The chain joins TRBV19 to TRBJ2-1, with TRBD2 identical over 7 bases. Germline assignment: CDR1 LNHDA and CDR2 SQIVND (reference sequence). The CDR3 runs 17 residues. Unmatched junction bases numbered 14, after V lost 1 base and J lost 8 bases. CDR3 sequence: CASSIVPLAVLKDEQFF. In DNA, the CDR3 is TGTGCCAGTAGTATAGTCCCGCTAGCGGTATTAAAGGATGAGCAGTTCTTC.

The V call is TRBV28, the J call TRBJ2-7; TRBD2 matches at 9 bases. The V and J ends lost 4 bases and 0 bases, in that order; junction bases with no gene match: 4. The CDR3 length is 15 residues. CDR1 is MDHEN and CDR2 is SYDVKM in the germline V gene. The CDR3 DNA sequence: TGTGCCAGCAGTTGGCTAGCGGGGACCTCCTACGAGCAGTACTTC. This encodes CASSWLAGTSYEQYF. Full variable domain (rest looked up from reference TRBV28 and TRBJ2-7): DVKVTQSSRYLVKRTGEKVFLECVQDMDHENMFWYRQDPGLGLRLIYFSYDVKMKEKGDIPEGYSVSREKKERFSLILESASTNQTSMYLCASSWLAGTSYEQYFGPGTRLTVT.

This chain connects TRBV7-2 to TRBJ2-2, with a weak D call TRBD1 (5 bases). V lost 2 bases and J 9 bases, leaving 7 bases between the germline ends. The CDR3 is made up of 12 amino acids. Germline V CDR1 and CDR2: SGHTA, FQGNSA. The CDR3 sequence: CASSLQGRELFF. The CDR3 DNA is TGTGCCAGCAGCTTACAGGGAAGGGAGCTGTTTTTT.

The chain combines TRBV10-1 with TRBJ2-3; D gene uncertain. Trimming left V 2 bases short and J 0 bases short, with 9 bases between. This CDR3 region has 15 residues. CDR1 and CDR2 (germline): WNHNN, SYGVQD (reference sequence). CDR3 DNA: TGCGCCAGCAGTGAGGGTCGGAGTAGCACAGATACGCAGTATTTT. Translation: CASSEGRSSTDTQYF.

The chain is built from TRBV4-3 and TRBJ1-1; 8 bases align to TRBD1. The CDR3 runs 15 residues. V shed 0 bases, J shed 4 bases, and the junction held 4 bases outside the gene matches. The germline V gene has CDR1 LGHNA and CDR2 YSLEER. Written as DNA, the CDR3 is TGCGCCAGCAGCCAAGAAACAGGGGGGGCCACTGAAGCTTTCTTT. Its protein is CASSQETGGATEAFF.